The TCR beta chain under discussion was sequenced for a study of blood T cell repertoires in COVID-19. Study-level background: Samples came from the United States, Italy and Spain, spanning acute and convalescent COVID-19. Sample material is recorded as cDNA or gDNA derived from T cells, B-cell-depleted T cells, or PBMCs.

In the source study's methods: Amplification of reference gene primers was used by the study to estimate nucleated cell counts. Here immunoSEQ multiplex PCR was the method, and the copy in TCRdb shows in-frame clones only, minus some. V, J and clone size derive from that table, while D and trimming were established from the DNA sequence. The sample consists of 100,000 or so clones, approximately 87% of them appearing once. Germline CDR1 reads SNHLY; CDR2 reads FYNNEI. The CDR3 has 14 residues. The V end lost 3 bases, the J end lost 3 bases, and 12 bases lay between the germline ends. The chain uses TRBV2 and TRBJ2-7; no clear D gene. Material: peripheral blood. The receptor comes from a woman aged 25 to 39 with acute or convalescent COVID-19. The CDR3 region has the DNA TGTGCCAGCAGTGAGAACACGAATAACTACGAGCAGTACTTC. Translated: CASSENTNNYEQYF. The full variable domain, its missing parts supplied by reference TRBV2 and TRBJ2-7, is EPEVTQTPSHQVTQMGQEVILRCVPISNHLYFYWYRQILGQKVEFLVSFYNNEISEKSEIFDDQFSVERPDGSNFTLKIRSTKLEDSAMYFCASSENTNNYEQYFGPGTRLTVT.